The present entry profiles one TCR beta chain with its context. Its matching antigen is unknown. FACS was used to enrich TEMRA cells, whereas the CD8+ and CD4+ T cells were obtained by negative isolation. This sample is drawn from a study of CD8 T cells in Susac syndrome. General study points: A relatively small number of individuals underwent TCR sequencing and HLA analysis.

cDNA came from roughly 0.47 to 1 ug RNA primed by random hexamers. Amplification of TCR beta CDR3 by immunoSEQ multiplex PCR spanned 54 Vbeta and 13 Jbeta. TCRdb recomputed calls from the immunoSEQ multiplex PCR reads with MiXCR, one row per CDR3 protein. The sample includes 120,000 to 150,000 distinct CDR3 sequences, approximately 95% of them seen just once. The CDR3 has 13 amino acids. CDR1 and CDR2 from the germline V gene are GTSNPN and SVGIG (reference sequence). V was clipped by 4 bases and J by 2 bases, with 12 bases between them. The gene calls are TRBV30 and TRBJ2-7, with D possibly TRBD1 on 7 matching bases. The clonotype originates from a human donor with multiple sclerosis. The sequenced sample consisted of CD4+ T cells from PBMCs. CDR3: CAWNQGGTYEQYF. The CDR3 DNA reads TGTGCCTGGAACCAGGGGGGAACCTACGAGCAGTACTTC.